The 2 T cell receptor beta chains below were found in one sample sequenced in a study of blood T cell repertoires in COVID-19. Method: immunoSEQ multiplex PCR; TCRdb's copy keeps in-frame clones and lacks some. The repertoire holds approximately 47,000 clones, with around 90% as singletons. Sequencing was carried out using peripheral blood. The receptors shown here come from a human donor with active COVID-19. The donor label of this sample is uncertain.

CDR3 DNA sequence: TGTGCCAGCAGTTTAAGAGGCAATCAGCCCCAGCATTTT. Protein sequence: CASSLRGNQPQHF. This chain connects TRBV27 to TRBJ1-5; D gene uncertain. Germline V gene sequence: CDR1 MNHEY, CDR2 SMNVEV (reference sequence). Trimming left V 2 bases short and J 2 bases short, with 4 bases between. The CDR3 sequence is 13 residues long.

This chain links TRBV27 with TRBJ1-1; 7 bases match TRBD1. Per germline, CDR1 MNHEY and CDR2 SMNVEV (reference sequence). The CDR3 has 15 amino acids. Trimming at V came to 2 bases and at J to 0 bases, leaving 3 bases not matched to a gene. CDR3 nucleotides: TGTGCCAGCAGTTTAGGAGGGGGCTTGAACACTGAAGCTTTCTTT. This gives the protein CASSLGGGLNTEAFF.